The rows below give T cell receptor beta chains drawn from one sample of a study of cytomegalovirus exposure and HLA in healthy donors. Libraries were prepared by immunoSEQ multiplex PCR; TCRdb keeps only in-frame clonotypes and omits some of them. Seen here are 200,000 to 250,000 clones, around 85% observed once, and the top ten hold 1.3%. The sequencing sample was made of PBMCs. These receptors all come from a human donor in good health. The conserved cysteine and the conserved F or W are not part of the CDR3 here.

cdr3_aa,v_call
ASSPVAGGGETQY,TRBV18
ASSLEGSASSYEQY,TRBV5-4
ASSQVLGTHNRANVLT,TRBV4-3
ASSQDPDRGDGYT,TRBV4-3
ASSPGTGELF,TRBV5-6
ASSLDRTSVSHTEAF,TRBV5-5
ASSPPGLAGNEQF,TRBV7-9
AWSVPGQNTEAF,TRBV30
ASRGQGKKNIQY,TRBV25-1
ASRLLDSLNTEAF,TRBV6-5
ASSPLATAKNIQY,TRBV7-3
ASSFPGGTYEQY,TRBV28
ASSRQEQETQY,TRBV19
ASSSKTGIWDIQY,TRBV6-6
ASSQGGRSTQY,TRBV4-2
ASSSGLAGGRDTQY,TRBV7-9
ASAILDIANQPQH,TRBV28
ASSYRQGRNTEAF,TRBV6-5
ASRLIAGGPGEQY,TRBV7-2
ASSLAGDYGYT,TRBV5-1
ASSPDSPDYGYT,TRBV2
ATSRIRETQY,TRBV15
ATSRVVQGFSGANVLT,TRBV15
ASSIARAASGTSYEQY,TRBV19
ASSYLAGVSYEQY,TRBV28
ASSRSVAGVDEQF,TRBV4-2
ASSLDPTGELF,TRBV7-9
ASSLAPFAGVGTDTQY,TRBV7-2
ASSPAGGPRGTDTQY,TRBV6-4
ASSLGWSGPYEQY,TRBV5-1
ASSARLASEQF,TRBV5-1
ASSFSGDGNQPQH,TRBV5-1
ASSSIRDNTDTQY,TRBV28
ASSYRRGVNTDTQY,TRBV13
ASSTTGANEQF,TRBV7-7
ASVSGRAGETQY,TRBV2
ASSRQGKSNQPQH,TRBV19